Here is one T cell receptor (beta chain) with its context. Its antigen is not identified. This sample was included in a study of cytomegalovirus exposure and HLA in healthy donors. Findings and caveats of the study: In vitro experiments confirmed that three CMV-associated chains were specific for CMV antigens. Reports credit the classifier with highly specific, highly sensitive diagnosis of cytomegalovirus status.

The donors were members of the validation cohort comprising 120 subjects, separate from the roughly 600-subject first cohort. Germline V gene lookup returns CDR1 MNHNS and CDR2 SASEGT. V was pared by 1 base and J by 3 bases, with 6 bases of the junction left unmatched. The CDR3 contains 16 residues. Sequencing was performed with immunoSEQ multiplex PCR; in TCRdb, only in-frame clones are kept and a portion is missing. The sample yields about 160,000 clones, around 92% seen once. Sequencing input: PBMCs. The chain uses TRBV6-1 and TRBJ2-5; 9 bases line up with TRBD1. The TCR originated in a man between 18 and 29 years old in good health and CMV-seropositive. DNA for the CDR3: TGTGCCAGCAGTGAAGAATCTGGGACAGGGAAAGAGACCCAGTACTTC. Its protein is CASSEESGTGKETQYF.